Detailed here is one T cell receptor (beta chain). The protocol was immunoSEQ multiplex PCR, while the TCRdb copy is restricted to in-frame clones and leaves out a portion. Of under 2.5 million clones detected, around 90% appear once; the ten largest clones hold 0.37%. This sample was taken from a study of shared clonotypes between healthy human individuals. CDR3 length equals 13 residues. V shed 8 bases and J 4 bases; nucleotides not matched to a gene: 4. The germline CDR1 and CDR2 sequences are ENHRY and SYGVKD. This chain links TRBV10-3 with TRBJ2-7, with 11 bases fitting TRBD2. The sequence came from a man younger than 35 in good health. Some clones in this sample may be carry-over from other donors' samples. The specimen sequenced was naive CD4+ T cells from PBMCs. The subset denotes: CD45RA+ positively selected. CDR3 nucleotide sequence: TGTGCCATCTCAACTAGCGGGAGATACGAGCAGTACTTC. As protein: CAISTSGRYEQYF.